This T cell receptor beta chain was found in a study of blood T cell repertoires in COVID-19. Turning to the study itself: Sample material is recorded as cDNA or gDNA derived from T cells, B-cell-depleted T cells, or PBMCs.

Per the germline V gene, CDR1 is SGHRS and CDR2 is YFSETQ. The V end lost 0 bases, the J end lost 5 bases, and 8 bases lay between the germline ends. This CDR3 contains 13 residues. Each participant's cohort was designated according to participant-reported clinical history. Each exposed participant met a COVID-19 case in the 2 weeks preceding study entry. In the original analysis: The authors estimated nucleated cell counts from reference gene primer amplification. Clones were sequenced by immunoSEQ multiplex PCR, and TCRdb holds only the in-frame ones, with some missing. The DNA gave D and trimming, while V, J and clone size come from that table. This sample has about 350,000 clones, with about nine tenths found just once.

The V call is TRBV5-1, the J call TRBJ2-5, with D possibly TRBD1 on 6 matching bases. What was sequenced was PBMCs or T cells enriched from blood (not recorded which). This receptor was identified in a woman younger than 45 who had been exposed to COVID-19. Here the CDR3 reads CASSLVRGETQYF. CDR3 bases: TGCGCCAGCAGCTTGGTCAGGGGTGAGACCCAGTACTTC.